This T cell receptor (beta chain) was found in a study of blood T cells in healthy people across ages. Study-level findings and limits: The lack of PBMC sorting stopped any conclusive naive versus antigen-experienced comparison.

The sample providers were healthy Caucasian people from Russia, aged about 6 to 95. A sample-barcoded 5' primer and a J-beta primer mix were used in a second PCR of roughly 7 to 11 cycles. Each cDNA molecule was tagged by a template-switch adaptor that had 12 random nucleotides. TCRdb re-called the 5' RACE reads through MiXCR, storing one row per CDR3 protein. The profile shows about 1.8 million distinct CDR3 sequences, around 48% of them singletons. This clonotype appeared once. Its antigen is unknown. This CDR3 is built from 8 residues. Looked up from germline, CDR1 is SGDLS and CDR2 is YYNGEE. The source of this sequence is a woman aged 40 to 55 in good health. The chain has TRBV9 and TRBJ2-2; D remains unclear. Sequencing input: blood. CDR3 nucleotide sequence: TGTGGAGACGGGGAGCTGTTTTTT. Amino acids: CGDGELFF.